This TCR beta chain is from a study of cytomegalovirus exposure and HLA in healthy donors. The study ran its PCR with 60 Vbeta and 13 Jbeta primers. TCRdb's copy holds only in-frame clones and misses some; the assay was immunoSEQ multiplex PCR. The table includes approximately 100,000 clones, roughly 71% detected once. J lost 4 bases, V lost 9 bases, and 15 bases had no gene match. The CDR3 contains 16 residues. Sequencing input: PBMCs. The source is a man in his forties or fifties in good health and CMV-seropositive. V is TRBV23-1 and J is TRBJ2-3; 8 nucleotides agree with TRBD1. TRBV23-1 is marked as an open reading frame, function uncertain. The CDR3: CASPGQVRSSADTQYF. The CDR3 DNA reads TGCGCCAGTCCGGGACAGGTCCGGAGTAGCGCAGATACGCAGTATTTT.